What follows are 18 T cell receptor beta chains derived from one specimen sequenced in a study of T-cell reconstitution after alpha-beta-depleted transplantation in children. The TCRbeta library incorporated unique molecular identifiers. TCRdb reprocessed the PCR reads via MiXCR and lists one record per CDR3 protein. The data contain over 550,000 distinct CDR3 sequences, roughly a tenth of them singletons. The input for sequencing was PBMCs from the stem cell graft donor, taken from the stem cell graft. These receptors were taken from a human donor who donated a stem cell graft to a child with acute myeloid leukemia.

Many counts were recorded for this clonotype. The gene calls are TRBV6-5 and TRBJ2-3, with a possible D match to TRBD2 (6 bases). The germline V gene encodes CDR1 MNHEY and CDR2 SVGAGI. V was trimmed by 6 bases and J by 4 bases, leaving 14 bases between them. This CDR3 spans 14 amino acids. CDR3 residues: CASSRAGFADTQYF. CDR3 sequence (DNA): TGTGCCAGCAGCCGAGCGGGCTTCGCAGATACGCAGTATTTT.

This clonotype was recorded a few times. V usage is TRBV12-3 or TRBV12-4 and J usage is TRBJ2-5; weak D call: TRBD1 (6 bases). The CDR3 consists of 15 residues. Trimming took 5 bases from V and 0 from J, leaving 13 bases between them. CDR3 residues: CASSPGVVDQETQYF. In DNA, the CDR3 is TGTGCCAGCAGTCCAGGGGTGGTTGACCAAGAGACCCAGTACTTC.

This clonotype was seen at least ten times. This chain joins TRBV12-3 or TRBV12-4 and TRBJ2-3; D possibly corresponds to TRBD2 (7 bases). CDR3 length: 18 residues. V was clipped by 4 bases and J by 6 bases, with 26 bases between them. The CDR3 sequence: CASSSTGRDAVRWDTQYF. The CDR3 region has the DNA TGTGCCAGCAGTTCTACAGGGAGGGATGCCGTACGATGGGATACGCAGTATTTT.

Ten or more counts support this clonotype. V usage is TRBV20-1 and J usage is TRBJ2-7, with a weak D call TRBD2 (6 bases). The V and J ends lost 2 bases and 2 bases respectively, with 13 bases between them. The germline V gene encodes CDR1 DFQATT and CDR2 SNEGSKA (reference sequence). This CDR3 has 14 residues. This CDR3 reads CSARPLSGPYEQYF. CDR3 nucleotides: TGCAGTGCTAGACCCCTTAGCGGTCCCTACGAGCAGTACTTC.

This chain uses TRBV7-2 with TRBJ1-2, with D hard to call. Germline assignment: CDR1 SGHTA and CDR2 FQGNSA. V was shortened by 0 bases and J by 4 bases, with 12 bases between the two germline ends. The CDR3 has 15 residues. CDR3 sequence (DNA): TGTGCCAGCAGCTTAGCGCAAGGCATTCCCTATGGCTACACCTTC. Its protein product is CASSLAQGIPYGYTF. The whole variable domain, remainder taken from reference TRBV7-2 and TRBJ1-2, is GAGVSQSPSNKVTEKGKDVELRCDPISGHTALYWYRQSLGQGLEFLIYFQGNSAPDKSGLPSDRFSAERTGGSVSTLTIQRTQQEDSAVYLCASSLAQGIPYGYTFGSGTRLTVV.

The rearrangement joins TRBV2 to TRBJ2-7; D not certain. Per germline, CDR1 SNHLY and CDR2 FYNNEI. V gave up 10 bases and J gave up 0 bases, with 10 bases separating them. This CDR3 has 12 amino acids. CDR3 in amino acids: CANTRSSYEQYF. Here the CDR3 DNA reads TGTGCCAATACGCGAAGCTCCTACGAGCAGTACTTC. Based on the CDR3 plus reference TRBV2 and TRBJ2-7, the full variable domain is EPEVTQTPSHQVTQMGQEVILRCVPISNHLYFYWYRQILGQKVEFLVSFYNNEISEKSEIFDDQFSVERPDGSNFTLKIRSTKLEDSAMYFCANTRSSYEQYFGPGTRLTVT.

This sequence joins TRBV7-2 and TRBJ2-7; TRBD1 matches at 7 bases. There are 13 residues in the CDR3. Germline CDR1 reads SGHTA; CDR2 reads FQGNSA. Losses at the gene ends were 5 bases for V and 2 bases for J; bases not matched to a gene: 3. CDR3 in DNA: TGTGCCAGCAGCATAGGGACAGCCTACGAGCAGTACTTC. Translated: CASSIGTAYEQYF.

There are a few counts of this clonotype. The chain combines TRBV6-1 with TRBJ1-5, with D unresolved. The germline V gene has CDR1 MNHNS and CDR2 SASEGT. The V and J ends lost 1 base and 11 bases respectively, with 15 bases between them. This CDR3 is 14 amino acids long. The CDR3 bases are TGTGCCAGCAGTGAAGGTGAGGAGGCCCGGGCCCAGCATTTT. This sequence encodes CASSEGEEARAQHF.

CDR3 DNA: TGTGCCAGCAGCGCGACAGGGGGGTATGGCTACACCTTC. It codes for CASSATGGYGYTF. The genes are TRBV11-3 and TRBJ1-2; 9 positions match TRBD1. CDR1 is SGHNT, CDR2 YENEEA, per germline. The ends lost 5 bases at V and 5 bases at J; junction bases unmatched: 3. CDR3 length equals 13 residues.

This clonotype was detected many times. The rearrangement links TRBV10-3 to TRBJ2-7; D might be TRBD2 (5 bases). Trimming cost V 8 bases and J 3 bases, with 17 bases left between them. This CDR3 is 14 amino acids long. Germline V lookup: CDR1 ENHRY, CDR2 SYGVKD. CDR3: CAIGSGIVDYEQYF. The CDR3 nucleotides read TGTGCCATCGGGTCCGGGATAGTCGACTACGAGCAGTACTTC.

Only a few counts were recorded for this clonotype. J is TRBJ2-7 and V is TRBV4-3; 11 nucleotides match TRBD2. Germline V gene data show CDR1 as LGHNA and CDR2 as YSLEER. Losses at the gene ends were 3 bases for V and 1 base for J; bases not matched to a gene: 2. CDR3 size: 15 residues. CDR3 bases: TGCGCCAGCAGCCACAGACTAGCGGGGTCCTACGAGCAGTACTTC. Protein sequence: CASSHRLAGSYEQYF.

The V call is TRBV2, the J call TRBJ2-2; D gene unclear. CDR3 size: 15 residues. V gave up 1 base and J gave up 4 bases, with 10 bases separating them. CDR1 is SNHLY, CDR2 FYNNEI, per germline. As DNA, the CDR3 is TGTGCCAGCAGTGAAGTTGGACCCATCACCGGGGAGCTGTTTTTT. This gives the protein CASSEVGPITGELFF.

Concerning this clonotype itself: The junction shows a germline mismatch at one end, possibly a read error. This chain links TRBV4-2 with TRBJ2-7; D gene unclear. This CDR3 spans 14 amino acids. Per germline, CDR1 LGHNA and CDR2 YNFKEQ. The CDR3 bases are TGTGCCAGCAGCCATTCTGGCGGAAAATACGAGCGGTACTTC. It is translated as CASSHSGGKYERYF.

In its sample, this clonotype was seen many times. The chain employs TRBV29-1 and TRBJ2-1, with D perhaps matching TRBD2 (6 bases). CDR1 SQVTM and CDR2 ANQGSEA come from the germline V gene. Trimming removed 3 bases at V and 8 bases at J, with 14 bases between. The CDR3 is made up of 13 amino acids. The CDR3 loop reads CSVDGSPVYEQFF. In DNA form, the CDR3 reads TGCAGCGTTGACGGGAGTCCAGTCTATGAGCAGTTCTTC.

This clonotype occurred many times. The chain employs TRBV6-4 and TRBJ2-1; 14 bases match TRBD2. Trimming removed 4 bases from V and 0 bases from J; junction bases left unmatched: 2. This CDR3 region has 17 residues. The germline V gene encodes CDR1 MRHNA and CDR2 SNTAGT. CDR3 loop: CASSVGTSGSSYNEQFF. The CDR3 bases are TGTGCCAGCAGTGTCGGGACTAGCGGGAGCTCCTACAATGAGCAGTTCTTC.

Only a few counts were recorded for this clonotype. The chain joins TRBV10-3 to TRBJ2-3; TRBD1 matches at 9 bases. The junction had 8 bases not matched to a gene; V was cut back by 11 bases and J by 2 bases. There are 14 residues in the CDR3. Germline CDR1 is ENHRY and CDR2 is SYGVKD. The CDR3 region has the DNA TGTGCCGCAGGGGGACAGGGAGTCACAGATACGCAGTATTTT. As protein: CAAGGQGVTDTQYF.

Only a few counts were recorded for this clonotype. The rearrangement joins TRBV20-1 to TRBJ1-5; TRBD1 is a possible D gene (6 bases). Trimming removed 7 bases at V and 4 bases at J, with 17 bases between. CDR1 is DFQATT, CDR2 SNEGSKA, per germline (reference sequence). The CDR3 loop spans 14 amino acids. The CDR3 DNA sequence: TGCAGTGGACGGGACATTGGACGGAATCAGCCCCAGCATTTT. Encoded protein: CSGRDIGRNQPQHF.

V gene TRBV20-1 combines with J gene TRBJ2-7, with 7 nucleotides matching TRBD2. With V trimmed by 0 bases and J by 2 bases, 7 bases remained unmatched. The CDR3 runs to 15 residues. Germline V gives CDR1 DFQATT, CDR2 SNEGSKA (reference sequence). DNA for the CDR3: TGCAGTGCTAGAGATGGTCGAGCGGGACCCTACGAGCAGTACTTC. It is translated as CSARDGRAGPYEQYF.